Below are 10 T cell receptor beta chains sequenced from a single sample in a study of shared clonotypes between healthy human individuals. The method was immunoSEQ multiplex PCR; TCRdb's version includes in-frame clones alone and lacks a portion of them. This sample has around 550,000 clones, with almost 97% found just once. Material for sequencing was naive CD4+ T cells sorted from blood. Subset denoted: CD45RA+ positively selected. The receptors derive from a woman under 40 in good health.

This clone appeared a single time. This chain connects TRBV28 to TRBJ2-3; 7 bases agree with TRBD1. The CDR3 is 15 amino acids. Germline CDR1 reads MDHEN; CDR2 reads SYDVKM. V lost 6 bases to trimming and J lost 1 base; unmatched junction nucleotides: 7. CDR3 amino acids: CASSTTGTGTDTQYF. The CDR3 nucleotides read TGTGCCAGCAGCACCACCGGGACAGGCACAGATACGCAGTATTTT.

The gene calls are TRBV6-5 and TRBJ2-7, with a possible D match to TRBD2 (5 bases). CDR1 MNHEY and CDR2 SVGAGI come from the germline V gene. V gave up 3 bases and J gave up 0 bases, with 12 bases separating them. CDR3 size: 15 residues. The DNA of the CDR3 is TGTGCCAGCAGTTATAACGGACTGAGCTCCTACGAGCAGTACTTC. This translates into CASSYNGLSSYEQYF.

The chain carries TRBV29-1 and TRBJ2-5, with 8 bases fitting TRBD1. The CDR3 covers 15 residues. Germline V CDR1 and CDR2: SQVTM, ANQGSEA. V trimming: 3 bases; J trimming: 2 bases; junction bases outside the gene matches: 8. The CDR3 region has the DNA TGCAGCGTTGACATTACAGGGGGGAGGCAAGAGACCCAGTACTTC. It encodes CSVDITGGRQETQYF.

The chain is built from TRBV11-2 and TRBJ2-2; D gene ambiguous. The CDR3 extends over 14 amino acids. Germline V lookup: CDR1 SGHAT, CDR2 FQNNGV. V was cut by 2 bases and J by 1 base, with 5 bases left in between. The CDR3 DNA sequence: TGTGCCAGCAGCTTATCCGGGAACACCGGGGAGCTGTTTTTT. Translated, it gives CASSLSGNTGELFF. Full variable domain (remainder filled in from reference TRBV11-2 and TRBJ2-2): EAGVAQSPRYKIIEKRQSVAFWCNPISGHATLYWYQQILGQGPKLLIQFQNNGVVDDSQLPKDRFSAERLKGVDSTLKIQPAKLEDSAVYLCASSLSGNTGELFFGEGSRLTVL.

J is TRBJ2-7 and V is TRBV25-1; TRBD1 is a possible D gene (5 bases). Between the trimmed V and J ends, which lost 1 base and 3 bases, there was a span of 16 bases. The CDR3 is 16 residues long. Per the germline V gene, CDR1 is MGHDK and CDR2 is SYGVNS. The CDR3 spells CASSESGRGTLYEQYF. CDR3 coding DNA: TGTGCCAGCAGTGAATCAGGAAGGGGTACCCTCTACGAGCAGTACTTC.

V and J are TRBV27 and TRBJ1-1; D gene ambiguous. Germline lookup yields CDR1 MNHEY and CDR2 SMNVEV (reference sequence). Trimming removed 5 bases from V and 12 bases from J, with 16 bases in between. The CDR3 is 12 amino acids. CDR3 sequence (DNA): TGTGCCAGCAGTCTTGGACCGGGTACGTCTTTCTTT. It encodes CASSLGPGTSFF.

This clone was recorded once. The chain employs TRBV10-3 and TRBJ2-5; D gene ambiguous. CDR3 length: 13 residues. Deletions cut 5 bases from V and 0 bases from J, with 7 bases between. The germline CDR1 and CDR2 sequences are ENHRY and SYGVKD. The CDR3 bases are TGTGCCATCAGTCGGCGGTACCAAGAGACCCAGTACTTC. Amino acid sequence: CAISRRYQETQYF.

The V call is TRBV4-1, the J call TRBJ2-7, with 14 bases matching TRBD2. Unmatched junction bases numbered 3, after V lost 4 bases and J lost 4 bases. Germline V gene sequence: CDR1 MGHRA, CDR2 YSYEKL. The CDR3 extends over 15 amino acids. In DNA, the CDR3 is TGCGCCAGCAGCCCGGGGACTAGCGGGAGATACGAGCAGTACTTC. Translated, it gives CASSPGTSGRYEQYF.

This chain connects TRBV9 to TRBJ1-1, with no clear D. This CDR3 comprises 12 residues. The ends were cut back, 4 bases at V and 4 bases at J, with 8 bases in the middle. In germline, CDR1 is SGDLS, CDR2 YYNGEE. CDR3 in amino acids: CASSTQSTEAFF. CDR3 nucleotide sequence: TGTGCCAGCAGCACCCAATCCACTGAAGCTTTCTTT.

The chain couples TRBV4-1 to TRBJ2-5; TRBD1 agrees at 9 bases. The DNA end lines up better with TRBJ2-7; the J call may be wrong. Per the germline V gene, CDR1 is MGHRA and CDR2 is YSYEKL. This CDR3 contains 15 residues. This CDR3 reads CASSQGTGANYEQYF. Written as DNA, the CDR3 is TGCGCCAGCAGCCAAGGGACAGGGGCAAATTACGAGCAGTACTTC.